This T cell receptor beta chain was obtained from a study of long-term antiretroviral therapy in people with HIV (dated by TCRdb to 2022 to 2024). Background on the whole study: Collection of the earliest samples took place about a decade ahead of the 2015 WHO recommendation for immediate ART, at a time when ART was typically delayed until CD4 counts fell. This retrospective serial study examined whether starting ART and sustained HIV suppression were associated with changes in the composition and diversity of the TRB repertoire in peripheral blood. From some 28 adults with confirmed HIV infection, the cohort provided over 150 cryopreserved PBMC samples, gathered serially across a mean of around six years (range 1-12). Among the 25 to 30 participants with HIV, eleven to twelve were female. No cross-contamination during QIAcube processing turned up in test extractions that ran a monoclonal T-cell line alongside 30 or so polyclonal samples. Findings and caveats that apply to the study as a whole: Owing to limited PBMC availability, only the TCR beta chain was sequenced, without alpha chain pairing. Expanded TRB clones identified before ART initiation dominated the repertoire at all time points, although this dominance fluctuated and declined in many PLHIV after ART. Because pre-ART samples had limited cell numbers, unsorted PBMC were profiled rather than sorted CD4+ and CD8+ T cells. The samples were dated from the mid-2000s to the late 2010s, and the ART regimens that were used may be less effective than current ART regimens. Inferences about post-ART repertoire changes were limited because no data were available on ART adherence, viral resistance or therapy changes. Starting ART was linked to a significant rise in TRB diversity, yet even after long-term ART the diversity remained significantly lower than in transplant donor controls. HIV repertoires had narrower CDR3 length ranges than controls, and the network structure suggested an antigen-experienced repertoire that shifted only slightly toward naive after ART.

Participants were included only if at least one PBMC sample before ART initiation and at least two post-ART samples were available. Every participant with HIV received treatment in the United States of America. Cryopreserved samples of about 0.9-11 million PBMC were thawed and washed before DNA extraction. At the time of the earliest PBMC sample for each participant with HIV, ages ranged from about 23 to 60 years. Per participant, PBMC samples came from 1-4 timepoints prior to ART initiation and 2-8 timepoints following ART initiation, for a median of 7 samples. For every participant, serial HIV viral load, CD4+ T-cell count, ART history and demographic data were obtained. A Qiagen kit on a QIAcube was used to extract genomic DNA from unsorted PBMC, with samples processed in batches of 12. Based on the germline V gene, the CDR1 and CDR2 sequences are MGHRA and YSYEKL. From cysteine to phenylalanine, the CDR3 is 14 amino acids long. Only the CDR3 portion is preserved as DNA: 42 bases, with reading frame beginning at the first base. The V and J ends are trimmed by 1 base and 6 bases, leaving 11 bases between them.

The immunoSEQ hsTCRB v3.0 assay was used at survey level resolution to sequence the TRB variable region. A depth of about 35,000-50,000 T-cell genomes per sample was targeted for TRB sequencing. TRB libraries were pooled and sequenced on an Illumina MiSeq using a v3 150-cycle kit. The published analysis was carried out like this. Repertoire analysis ran in R within a reproducible Nextflow workflow covering QC, data transformation and analysis. LymphoSeq2, an R package for AIRR-Seq data exploration, was used to implement custom analyses. Several samples that yielded fewer than 5000 total TRB sequences were excluded, so that approximately 200 HIV repertoires were analyzed. Among the approximately 180 HIV repertoires that were kept, 59 were collected before ART initiation and roughly 130 were collected after ART initiation. Each repertoire was downsampled to 5000 TRB nucleotide sequences, and summary statistics were averaged across 100 downsampling iterations. Only TRB sequences with CDR3 regions of at least seven amino acids were retained for analysis. Diversity was measured with a Shannon entropy-derived clonality score and the Gini coefficient. Repertoire networks linked the top 5000 CDR3 amino acid sequences whenever two sequences differed by an edit distance of one. For TRB CDR3 amino acid sequences, antigen specificity groups and MHC restriction were predicted with GLIPH2. Known CMV, EBV, HIV or tissue antigen associations were flagged by matching CDR3 amino acid sequences against VDJdb and McPAS-TCR. Pre-ART, post-ART and control groups were compared with Wilcoxon signed-rank tests and Holm-Bonferroni correction. Drawn from immuneACCESS, this table holds only the in-frame rearrangements with V and J called that TCRdb kept. Clones are partly lost; checked studies trace under half to an unresolved V gene and leave the rest unexplained. D and trimming were read from the DNA, whereas the V and J calls and clone size are those reported in that table. This sample is represented by fewer than 30,000 clones; roughly four fifths of them were singletons. The ten biggest clones cover around 6.2% of the sample.

With respect to this clone: Its antigen is currently not known. No base-level quality is on record; no much larger clone is a single base apart.

The TCR originated in a man under 40 with HIV. The material was unsorted PBMCs, obtained 4.4 years after starting antiretroviral therapy. This receptor chain uses TRBV4-1 and TRBJ2-3, with a tentative D call of TRBD1 or TRBD2, each matching 5 bases. The CDR3 sequence is CASSQVNEGDTQYF. The DNA is TGCGCCAGCAGCCAAGTCAACGAGGGGGATACGCAGTATTTT.